This T cell receptor (beta chain) was identified during a study of monozygotic twins with inflammatory bowel disease. Broader study findings: Repertoire similarity matched across concordant and discordant twins, perhaps owing to limited power.

CDR3 size: 14 residues. CDR1 MNHNS and CDR2 SASEGT come from the germline V gene. In the case of this clonotype: Its antigen remains unidentified.

TCRdb reprocessed the 5' RACE reads; each CDR3 protein has one entry and no DNA is given. This sample's table has around 100,000 distinct CDR3 sequences. The chain has TRBV6-1 and TRBJ1-5. The sequence was obtained from a human donor with ulcerative colitis or Crohn's disease, or a healthy co-twin of an affected twin (not recorded which). Sequenced material: blood. The CDR3 loop reads CASSEQYSNQPQHF.